A selection of T cell receptor beta chains follows, all from one sample in a study of blood T cell repertoires in COVID-19. Assay used: immunoSEQ multiplex PCR; TCRdb lists only in-frame clones, some missing. This sample has approximately 190,000 clones; almost 85% occur once, and the top ten carry 5.1%. Specimen: peripheral blood. These TCRs come from a woman between 70 and 85 years old with active or convalescent COVID-19. Both conserved end residues are part of each CDR3. Fields, in order: clone size, V gene, J gene, D gene, CDR3 DNA, CDR3 protein. The D gene is left open where the match is weak. Clone size, where shown, is once, few, many, or a class for clones that have expanded.

size: .; V: TRBV2; J: TRBJ2-7; D: TRBD2; DNA: TGTGCCAGCAGTGAAGCCCCTTCGGGGATAAGCGGGAGGGCCTACGAGCAGTACTTC; CDR3: CASSEAPSGISGRAYEQYF
size: few; V: TRBV19; J: TRBJ1-1; D: .; DNA: TGTGCCAGTAGCCCTTTACAGGGAAGGAACACTGAAGCTTTCTTT; CDR3: CASSPLQGRNTEAFF
size: .; V: TRBV18; J: TRBJ2-3; D: .; DNA: TGTGCCAGCTCACCACCGGAGACAGGTAGCACAGATACGCAGTATTTT; CDR3: CASSPPETGSTDTQYF
size: once; V: TRBV25-1; J: TRBJ2-3; D: .; DNA: TGTGCCAGCAGTGAATACGGGGGGCGAACAGATACGCAGTATTTT; CDR3: CASSEYGGRTDTQYF
size: .; V: TRBV11-2; J: TRBJ2-2; D: .; DNA: TGTGCCAGCAGCTTAGTGGCCAACACCGGGGAGCTGTTTTTT; CDR3: CASSLVANTGELFF
size: .; V: TRBV9; J: TRBJ1-2; D: .; DNA: TGTGCCAGCAGCGTGGGGACAAACCGCTACACCTTC; CDR3: CASSVGTNRYTF
size: .; V: TRBV5-1; J: TRBJ1-2; D: .; DNA: TGCGCCAGCAGCGCGAACAGCCTCGGGGGCTATGGCTACACCTTC; CDR3: CASSANSLGGYGYTF
size: .; V: TRBV11-2; J: TRBJ2-1; D: .; DNA: TGTGCCAGCAGCTTAGTGGGGGGAACATTAGAGCAGTTCTTC; CDR3: CASSLVGGTLEQFF
size: .; V: TRBV6-5; J: TRBJ2-7; D: .; DNA: TGTGCCAGCAGTACCCTAGACAGGAGCTACGAGCAGTACTTC; CDR3: CASSTLDRSYEQYF
size: .; V: TRBV2; J: TRBJ2-7; D: .; DNA: TGTGCCAGCAGTCAACAGGGTCCCCCCTCCTACGAGCAGTACTTC; CDR3: CASSQQGPPSYEQYF
size: .; V: TRBV27; J: TRBJ1-1; D: TRBD1; DNA: TGTGCCAGCAGTTCCTCGACAGGGTTGGCTGAAGCTTTCTTT; CDR3: CASSSSTGLAEAFF
size: .; V: TRBV24-1; J: TRBJ1-2; D: TRBD1; DNA: TGTGCCACCAGTAGGACAGGGAAGACCTACACCTTC; CDR3: CATSRTGKTYTF
size: .; V: TRBV5-6; J: TRBJ2-3; D: TRBD2; DNA: TGTGCCAGCGCAGGGGACCAAGGACTAGCTAGCACAGATACGCAGTATTTT; CDR3: CASAGDQGLASTDTQYF
size: .; V: TRBV27; J: TRBJ2-5; D: .; DNA: TGTGCCAGCAGTTTACCCTCCCAGTACTTC; CDR3: CASSLPSQYF
size: few; V: TRBV25-1; J: TRBJ1-2; D: .; DNA: TGTGCCAGCAGCCCAACCGGGGGGGGCTACACCTTC; CDR3: CASSPTGGGYTF
size: many; V: TRBV5-1; J: TRBJ2-1; D: TRBD2; DNA: TGCGCCAGCAGCCTAGAAGGACTAGCGGGACTTGGGCAGTTCTTC; CDR3: CASSLEGLAGLGQFF
size: .; V: TRBV9; J: TRBJ1-1; D: .; DNA: TGTGCCAGCAGCGTAAGAGTTGACAGTTCTAATGAAGCTTTCTTT; CDR3: CASSVRVDSSNEAFF
size: .; V: TRBV2; J: TRBJ1-5; D: TRBD1; DNA: TGTGCCAGCAGAGAGACAGGGGTTCAGCCCCAGCATTTT; CDR3: CASRETGVQPQHF
size: .; V: TRBV9; J: TRBJ2-7; D: TRBD2; DNA: TGTGCCAGCAGCACGGGGACTACCGGCTACGAGCAGTACTTC; CDR3: CASSTGTTGYEQYF
size: .; V: TRBV19; J: TRBJ1-2; D: TRBD1; DNA: TGTGCCAGTAGGGACAGGGGCGATCGAGTTGGCTACACCTTC; CDR3: CASRDRGDRVGYTF
size: .; V: TRBV30; J: TRBJ1-5; D: .; DNA: TGTGCCTGGAGTAAGACGGGTTACAATCAGCCCCAGCATTTT; CDR3: CAWSKTGYNQPQHF
size: .; V: TRBV4-1; J: TRBJ2-2; D: TRBD2; DNA: TGCGCCAGCAGCCCACTCGGGACTAGCGGACCGAACACCGGGGAGCTGTTTTTT; CDR3: CASSPLGTSGPNTGELFF
size: .; V: TRBV19; J: TRBJ2-5; D: TRBD2; DNA: TGTGCCAGTAGTATCATAGCGGGGGCCCAAGAGACCCAGTACTTC; CDR3: CASSIIAGAQETQYF
size: .; V: TRBV5-4; J: TRBJ2-2; D: .; DNA: TGTGCCAGCAGTCGGGGGTCCACAGGGGACAACACCGGGGAGCTGTTTTTT; CDR3: CASSRGSTGDNTGELFF
size: .; V: TRBV10-3; J: TRBJ1-1; D: TRBD1; DNA: TGTGCCACCATGGGACAGGGGTACACTGAAGCTTTCTTT; CDR3: CATMGQGYTEAFF
size: .; V: TRBV11-3; J: TRBJ2-3; D: .; DNA: TGTGCCAGCAGCGTACAGGGTATAGTAACCGCCACAGATACGCAGTATTTT; CDR3: CASSVQGIVTATDTQYF
size: once; V: TRBV6-6; J: TRBJ2-2; D: TRBD1; DNA: TGTGCCAGCAACACAGGGGGCCCCGGGGAGCTGTTTTTT; CDR3: CASNTGGPGELFF
size: .; V: TRBV19; J: TRBJ2-5; D: .; DNA: TGTGCCAGTAGTTTCCCGGGACTAGAGACCCAGTACTTC; CDR3: CASSFPGLETQYF
size: .; V: TRBV10-3; J: TRBJ2-7; D: .; DNA: TGTGCCATCAGTGATAGTCGAAACTCCTACGAGCAGTACTTC; CDR3: CAISDSRNSYEQYF
size: .; V: TRBV11-2; J: TRBJ2-7; D: TRBD1; DNA: TGTGCCAGCAGCTCCCTTACAGGGGCCTACTACGAGCAGTACTTC; CDR3: CASSSLTGAYYEQYF
size: .; V: TRBV9; J: TRBJ2-1; D: TRBD2; DNA: TGTGCCAGCAGCGTAGGAACTAGCGGGCCGTACAATGAGCAGTTCTTC; CDR3: CASSVGTSGPYNEQFF
size: .; V: TRBV6-5; J: TRBJ2-3; D: .; DNA: TGTGCCAGCAGACCCAGGGGGGGCACAGATACGCAGTATTTT; CDR3: CASRPRGGTDTQYF
size: .; V: TRBV10-3; J: TRBJ1-1; D: .; DNA: TGTGCCATCAGTGCCAGATATGAAGCTTTCTTT; CDR3: CAISARYEAFF
size: .; V: TRBV2; J: TRBJ1-6; D: TRBD1; DNA: TGTGCCAGCAGTCCGCCGCCCCTGGGGACAGGGGGCGTTGGGAGTTCACCCCTCCACTTT; CDR3: CASSPPPLGTGGVGSSPLHF
size: .; V: TRBV11-2; J: TRBJ2-3; D: .; DNA: TGTGCCAGCAGCTTAGAGTGGGGCAGAGCGCAGTATTTT; CDR3: CASSLEWGRAQYF
size: .; V: TRBV6-5; J: TRBJ1-1; D: TRBD1; DNA: TGTGCCAGCAGTAGGGACAGGGGAGGGAGCGCTTTCTTT; CDR3: CASSRDRGGSAFF
size: .; V: TRBV29-1; J: TRBJ2-5; D: TRBD2; DNA: TGCGCCGTGGCGGGAGCGACTGAGACCCAGTACTTC; CDR3: CAVAGATETQYF
size: once; V: TRBV6-1; J: TRBJ2-7; D: .; DNA: TGTGCCAGCAGTGAAGCGTCTCAGGGCTGGGGCTACGAGCAGTACTTC; CDR3: CASSEASQGWGYEQYF
size: .; V: TRBV15; J: TRBJ2-3; D: TRBD2; DNA: TGTGCCACCAGCAGAGTGCGGGGGGCGGGAGATACGCAGTATTTT; CDR3: CATSRVRGAGDTQYF
size: .; V: TRBV7-3; J: TRBJ2-1; D: TRBD2; DNA: TGTGCCAAGATAGGCCTACTGGGGGGGATCAATGAGCAGTTCTTC; CDR3: CAKIGLLGGINEQFF
size: .; V: TRBV5-1; J: TRBJ2-7; D: TRBD2; DNA: TGCGCCAGCAGCTTGGACATCTCCAGGGTTGGCGGGAGGGCCCACGAGCAGTACTTC; CDR3: CASSLDISRVGGRAHEQYF
size: .; V: TRBV30; J: TRBJ1-1; D: .; DNA: TGTGCCTGGATCCCCCGGGGGTTAGGGGCGAGGAACACTGAAGCTTTCTTT; CDR3: CAWIPRGLGARNTEAFF
size: few; V: TRBV29-1; J: TRBJ1-2; D: .; DNA: TGCAGCGTTGTGGAGAATGGCTACACCTTC; CDR3: CSVVENGYTF
size: .; V: TRBV4-2; J: TRBJ2-3; D: .; DNA: TGTGCCAGCAGCCAAAGACGACAGCTTAGCACAGATACGCAGTATTTT; CDR3: CASSQRRQLSTDTQYF
size: once; V: TRBV6-5; J: TRBJ2-3; D: .; DNA: TGTGCCAGCAGACCGGGACAACCCGGAGATACGCAGTATTTT; CDR3: CASRPGQPGDTQYF
size: few; V: TRBV9; J: TRBJ2-3; D: TRBD2; DNA: TGTGCCAGCAGCGTAGGCCTAGCGGGGATCACAGATACGCAGTATTTT; CDR3: CASSVGLAGITDTQYF
size: .; V: TRBV18; J: TRBJ2-2; D: TRBD1; DNA: TGTGCCAGCTCACAGGACAGGCTTAACACCGGGGAGCTGTTTTTT; CDR3: CASSQDRLNTGELFF
size: .; V: TRBV11-2; J: TRBJ1-1; D: .; DNA: TGTGCCAGCAGCTTACAGGGGTTGGGAACTGAAGCTTTCTTT; CDR3: CASSLQGLGTEAFF
size: .; V: TRBV5-1; J: TRBJ1-2; D: TRBD1; DNA: TGCGCCAGCAGCCGTGAAGGACAGGGGGCACAAGGCTACACCTTC; CDR3: CASSREGQGAQGYTF
size: .; V: TRBV20-1; J: TRBJ2-1; D: TRBD2; DNA: TGCAGTGCCAGTTATAAAACCGGGACTAGCGGGACCAACAATGAGCAGTTCTTC; CDR3: CSASYKTGTSGTNNEQFF
size: .; V: TRBV6-5; J: TRBJ1-6; D: TRBD1; DNA: TGTGCCAGCATGGACAGGGCCAATAATTCACCCCTCCACTTT; CDR3: CASMDRANNSPLHF
size: few; V: TRBV3-1/TRBV3-2; J: TRBJ2-7; D: .; DNA: TGTGCCAGCAGCCAAGATTCGCGCGAGCAGTACTTC; CDR3: CASSQDSREQYF
size: .; V: TRBV10-1; J: TRBJ2-5; D: .; DNA: TGCGCCAGCAGTGAGTCGGACAGTCAAGAGACCCAGTACTTC; CDR3: CASSESDSQETQYF
size: .; V: TRBV27; J: TRBJ2-7; D: TRBD2; DNA: TGTGCCAGCAGCCCTCGGAGGGAGGGTACCTACGAGCAGTACTTC; CDR3: CASSPRREGTYEQYF